The rows below give T cell receptor beta chains drawn from one sample of a study of T cells after yellow fever vaccination. TCRdb ran MiXCR on the 5' RACE reads and lists one entry per CDR3 protein. Seen here are a few hundred thousand distinct CDR3 sequences, 8% to 9.5% observed once, and the top ten hold 17%. Sequencing used PBMCs, obtained approximately 40 days after the first yellow fever vaccination. The receptor set was obtained from a man aged 18 to 29 who received the YFV17D yellow fever vaccine. CDR3s include the opening cysteine and the closing phenylalanine or tryptophan. D genes are given only for firm matches. Size is stated for part of the rows, as once, few or many counts, or as a class when the clone is expanded.

>many|TRBV4-3|TRBJ1-2|TRBD1
TGCGCCAGCAGCCGGTACCAGGGGGACAGCATTAACTATGGCTACACCTTC
CASSRYQGDSINYGYTF
>.|TRBV6-5|TRBJ1-2|.
TGTGCCAGCAGCGGGACCACGCGGGGCTACACCTTC
CASSGTTRGYTF
>many|TRBV7-9|TRBJ2-1|TRBD1
TGTGCCAGCAGCCCCAGGACAGGCTCCTACAATGAGCAGTTCTTC
CASSPRTGSYNEQFF
>few|TRBV7-8|TRBJ2-6|.
TGTGCCAGCAGCTTAATATTTGGGTACTCTGGGGCCAACGTCCTGACTTTC
CASSLIFGYSGANVLTF
>.|TRBV29-1|TRBJ1-1|.
TGCAGCGTTGGCGGGACACAGGTTGGGGAAGCTTTCTTT
CSVGGTQVGEAFF
>few|TRBV10-3|TRBJ2-7|TRBD1
TGTGCCATCAGTGATAGAACGGGACAGGGAACCTACGAGCAGTACTTC
CAISDRTGQGTYEQYF
>few|TRBV20-1|TRBJ2-4|TRBD2
TGCAGTGCTAGACCTAGCGGAGCTGCCTGGCCTCTAGCCAAAAACATTCAGTACTTC
CSARPSGAAWPLAKNIQYF
>many|TRBV20-1|TRBJ2-3|TRBD2
TGCAGTGTCACGCTCCAACTAGCGGTTTTCACAGATACGCAGTATTTT
CSVTLQLAVFTDTQYF
>.|TRBV5-1|TRBJ2-1|.
TGCGCCAGCAGCCCGCAGGGTTCCCCCAGAGAGCAGTTCTTC
CASSPQGSPREQFF
>few|TRBV7-2|TRBJ2-7|TRBD2
TGTGCCAGCAGCTTAGGTGGACTAGCGGGGGCGTATTACGAGCAGTACTTC
CASSLGGLAGAYYEQYF